Listed here is a single TCR beta chain. The data were taken from a study of blood T cell repertoires in COVID-19. Study overall: T cells, B-cell-depleted T cells, or PBMCs supplied cDNA or gDNA.

This CDR3 is built from 14 residues. CDR1 and CDR2 from the germline V gene are LGHDT and YNNKEL (reference sequence). V shed 2 bases, J shed 2 bases, and the junction held 2 bases outside the gene matches. Generated by immunoSEQ multiplex PCR, the TCRdb table keeps only in-frame clones and is missing some. The sample lists 250,000 or so clones, around 81% seen once, with roughly 3.6% in the top ten. Participant reports of clinical history set cohort assignment. The receptor was derived from a man aged 50 to 59 who had recovered from COVID-19. What was sequenced was PBMCs or T cells enriched from blood (not recorded which). The rearrangement joins TRBV3-1 (or the pseudogene TRBV3-2) to TRBJ2-5; 7 bases are shared with TRBD1. DNA for the CDR3: TGTGCCAGCAGCCAAACAGGGGAACAAGAGACCCAGTACTTC. This sequence encodes CASSQTGEQETQYF.